This T cell receptor (beta chain) was captured by sequencing in a study of shared clonotypes between healthy human individuals. Details on this clone: Antigen unknown.

General study findings and limits: Relative to memory subsets, naive subsets generally showed larger estimated richness. Rarefaction exposed incomplete sorted-subset sequencing despite large depth.

The authors' processing: Junction-only sequences produced by ImmunoSEQ had no quality scores, so filtering differed. Here immunoSEQ multiplex PCR was the method, and the copy in TCRdb shows in-frame clones only, minus some. V and J calls and clone size are those listed in that table; D and trimming were worked out from the DNA. The sample includes almost 750,000 clones, over 60% of them seen just once. This clonotype was obtained from a woman aged 25 to 39 in good health. The sequenced material came from memory CD4+ T cells sorted from blood. Subset: CD45RA-negative fraction.

The CDR3 protein is CANSRNEQFF. The CDR3 DNA reads TGTGCCAACTCTAGAAATGAGCAGTTCTTC. The gene calls are TRBV2 and TRBJ2-1; D remains unclear. Trimming took off 10 bases at V and 7 bases at J, with 8 bases between the two ends. Germline CDR1 and CDR2: SNHLY and FYNNEI. This CDR3 is 10 amino acids long.